Below, one TCR beta chain is given with its context. The data stem from a study of blood T cell repertoires in COVID-19. Study in general: Collection of acute and convalescent COVID-19 samples took place in the United States, Italy and Spain. Sample material is recorded as cDNA or gDNA derived from T cells, B-cell-depleted T cells, or PBMCs.

The ends were cut back, 4 bases at V and 6 bases at J, with 13 bases in the middle. In germline, CDR1 is MGHDK, CDR2 SYGVNS. CDR3 length: 15 residues. Per the authors' pipeline: Amplification of reference gene primers was used by the study to estimate nucleated cell counts. TCRdb's table, derived via immunoSEQ multiplex PCR, lists solely in-frame clones and lacks some. V and J calls and clone size follow that table, whereas D and trimming were derived from the DNA. The sample includes 260,000 or so clones, about four fifths of them seen just once. The chain combines TRBV25-1 with TRBJ1-6; tentative D call: TRBD1 (5 bases). This clonotype was obtained from a man aged 80 or over with acute or convalescent COVID-19. Sample: peripheral blood. CDR3 DNA: TGTGCCAGCAGTGTAGCGGGACCAATTAATTCACCCCTCCACTTT. This codes for CASSVAGPINSPLHF.